This is a list of T cell receptor beta chains from one sample in a study of blood T cell repertoires in COVID-19. The data were produced by immunoSEQ multiplex PCR, yet TCRdb's version contains in-frame clones alone and is incomplete. The sample contains more than 150,000 clones, over 80% of which appear only once. Sequenced input: peripheral blood. The receptor set was obtained from a woman aged 25-40 years with acute or convalescent COVID-19. CDR3s leave out the opening cysteine and the closing phenylalanine or tryptophan.

CDR3: ARQKGIPDRGDGGSMNTEAF; V: TRBV10-1; length: 20; J: TRBJ1-1
CDR3: ASKVGQGTYEQY; V: TRBV5-1; length: 12; J: TRBJ2-7
CDR3: ASREEDTIY; V: TRBV28; length: 9; J: TRBJ1-3
CDR3: ASSDTGKRQSQH; V: TRBV6-1; length: 12; J: TRBJ1-5
CDR3: ASSVRQGAGETQY; V: TRBV5-4; length: 13; J: TRBJ2-5
CDR3: ASSLIQGYEQY; V: TRBV6-5; length: 11; J: TRBJ2-7
CDR3: ASSLRWDSPILAEAF; V: TRBV7-2; length: 15; J: TRBJ1-1
CDR3: ASYPRGGPEAF; V: TRBV19; length: 11; J: TRBJ1-1
CDR3: ASSFHRNNEKLF; V: TRBV28; length: 12; J: TRBJ1-4
CDR3: ASRQTGGGFYEQY; V: TRBV27; length: 13; J: TRBJ2-7
CDR3: ASSRNRFSETQY; V: TRBV19; length: 12; J: TRBJ2-5
CDR3: ASSYPYRGATGELF; V: TRBV6-2/TRBV6-3; length: 14; J: TRBJ2-2
CDR3: ASSLGPGTEAF; V: TRBV12-3/TRBV12-4; length: 11; J: TRBJ1-1
CDR3: ASSPSGQGVNEQF; V: TRBV28; length: 13; J: TRBJ2-1
CDR3: ASSTNYPGQGKSEQF; V: TRBV7-9; length: 15; J: TRBJ2-1
CDR3: ASRLGLAGVETQY; V: TRBV5-1; length: 13; J: TRBJ2-5
CDR3: ASSFTGTGIHEQY; V: TRBV5-1; length: 13; J: TRBJ2-7
CDR3: ASSADRDAAEQF; V: TRBV5-1; length: 12; J: TRBJ2-1
CDR3: ASSSVGTGANQPQH; V: TRBV7-2; length: 14; J: TRBJ1-5
CDR3: ATSRDPRSEQY; V: TRBV15; length: 11; J: TRBJ2-7
CDR3: ASSLAGGKY; V: TRBV28; length: 9; J: TRBJ2-3
CDR3: ATSRDSGGNQPQH; V: TRBV15; length: 13; J: TRBJ1-5
CDR3: ASSLSGRGSWSYEQY; V: TRBV13; length: 15; J: TRBJ2-7
CDR3: SVPGTAVNEQF; V: TRBV29-1; length: 11; J: TRBJ2-1
CDR3: AWRGIFAGTGELF; V: TRBV30; length: 13; J: TRBJ2-2
CDR3: ASSESRGKNSPLH; V: TRBV6-1; length: 13; J: TRBJ1-6
CDR3: ASSTRRDTNTEAF; V: TRBV3-1/TRBV3-2; length: 13; J: TRBJ1-1
CDR3: ASSIRDRKNSNQPQH; V: TRBV6-2/TRBV6-3; length: 15; J: TRBJ1-5
CDR3: ASSFMTSGGYGTDTQY; V: TRBV28; length: 16; J: TRBJ2-3
CDR3: ASSIVSSYGYT; V: TRBV19; length: 11; J: TRBJ1-2
CDR3: ASSRVQGWQETQY; V: TRBV7-8; length: 13; J: TRBJ2-5
CDR3: AWSTVRETQY; V: TRBV30; length: 10; J: TRBJ2-5
CDR3: ASSPGTGSSNEKLF; V: TRBV5-8; length: 14; J: TRBJ1-4
CDR3: ASSPDKSYGYT; V: TRBV12-3/TRBV12-4; length: 11; J: TRBJ1-2
CDR3: ASSPGLGYEQY; V: TRBV18; length: 11; J: TRBJ2-7
CDR3: ASSLVLRYPTYEQY; V: TRBV7-2; length: 14; J: TRBJ2-7
CDR3: ASSRTGVTLYEQY; V: TRBV27; length: 13; J: TRBJ2-7
CDR3: ASSLREYSEAF; V: TRBV28; length: 11; J: TRBJ1-1